This T cell receptor (beta chain) emerged from a study of blood T cell repertoires in COVID-19. Overall study context: Researchers got acute and convalescent COVID-19 samples from the United States, Italy and Spain. PBMCs, B-cell-depleted T cells, or T cells provided the cDNA or gDNA that made up the material.

Original handling: Amplification from reference gene primers served as the basis for estimated nucleated cell counts. The data were produced by immunoSEQ multiplex PCR, yet TCRdb's version contains in-frame clones alone and is incomplete. That table supplies the V and J calls and clone size; D and trimming were determined from the DNA. The table has 52,000 or so clones, 65% to 85% seen once; the top ten hold 15% to 20%. This CDR3 spans 14 amino acids. Germline CDR1 reads SGHRS; CDR2 reads YFSETQ. The V end was cut by 0 bases, the J end by 4 bases, with 10 bases between. The rearrangement links TRBV5-1 to TRBJ1-1; D unresolved. Specimen: peripheral blood. This clonotype originated in a man between 35 and 55 years old with acute or convalescent COVID-19. The chain's CDR3 is CASSLGGEGTEAFF. The CDR3 DNA is TGCGCCAGCAGCTTGGGTGGGGAGGGCACTGAAGCTTTCTTT.